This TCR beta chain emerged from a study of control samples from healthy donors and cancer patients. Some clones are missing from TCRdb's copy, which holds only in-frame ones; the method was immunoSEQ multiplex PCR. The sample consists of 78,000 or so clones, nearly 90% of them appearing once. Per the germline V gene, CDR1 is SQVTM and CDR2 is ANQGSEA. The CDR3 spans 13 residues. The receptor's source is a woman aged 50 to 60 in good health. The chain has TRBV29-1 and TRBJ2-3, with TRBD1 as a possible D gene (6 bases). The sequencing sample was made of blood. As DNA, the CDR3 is TGCATAGCAGAAGGGGGAAACACAGATACGCAGTATTTT. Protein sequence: CIAEGGNTDTQYF.